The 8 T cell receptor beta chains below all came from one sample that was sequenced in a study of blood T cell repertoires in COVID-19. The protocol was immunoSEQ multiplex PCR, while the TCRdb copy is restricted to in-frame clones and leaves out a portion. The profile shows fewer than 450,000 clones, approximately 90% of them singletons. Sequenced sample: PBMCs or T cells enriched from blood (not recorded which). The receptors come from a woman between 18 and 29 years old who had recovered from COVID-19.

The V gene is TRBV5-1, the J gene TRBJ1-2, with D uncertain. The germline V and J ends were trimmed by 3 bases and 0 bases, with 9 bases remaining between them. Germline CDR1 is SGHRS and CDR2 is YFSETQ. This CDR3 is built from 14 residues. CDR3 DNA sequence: TGCGCCAGCAGCTCTGGGCCGACTAACTATGGCTACACCTTC. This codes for CASSSGPTNYGYTF. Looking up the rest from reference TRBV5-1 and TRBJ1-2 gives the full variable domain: KAGVTQTPRYLIKTRGQQVTLSCSPISGHRSVSWYQQTPGQGLQFLFEYFSETQRNKGNFPGRFSGRQFSNSRSEMNVSTLELGDSALYLCASSSGPTNYGYTFGSGTRLTVV.

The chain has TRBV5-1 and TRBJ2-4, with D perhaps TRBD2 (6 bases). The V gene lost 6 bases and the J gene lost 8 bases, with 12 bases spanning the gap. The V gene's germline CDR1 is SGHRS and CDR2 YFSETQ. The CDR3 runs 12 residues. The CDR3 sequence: CASNHGDYIQYF. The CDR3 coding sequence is TGCGCCAGCAACCACGGGGACTACATTCAGTACTTC.

CDR3 coding DNA: TGTGCCAGTAGTATAGGGACAGGGTATATGTCTAATGGCTACACCTTC. Protein: CASSIGTGYMSNGYTF. The J gene is TRBJ1-2, the V gene TRBV19; 8 nucleotides align to TRBD1. The CDR3 is made up of 16 amino acids. With 1 base clipped from V and 6 bases from J, the junction kept 10 bases outside the gene matches. CDR1 is LNHDA, CDR2 SQIVND, per germline (reference sequence).

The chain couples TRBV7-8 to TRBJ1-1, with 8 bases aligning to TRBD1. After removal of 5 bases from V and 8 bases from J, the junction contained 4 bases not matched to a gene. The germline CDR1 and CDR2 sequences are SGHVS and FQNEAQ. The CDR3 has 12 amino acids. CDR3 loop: CASSHRGGEAFF. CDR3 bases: TGTGCCAGCAGCCACAGGGGGGGAGAAGCTTTCTTT.

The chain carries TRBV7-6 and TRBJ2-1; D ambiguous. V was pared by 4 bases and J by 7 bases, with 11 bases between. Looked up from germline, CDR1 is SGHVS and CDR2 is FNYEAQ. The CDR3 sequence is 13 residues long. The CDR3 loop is CASSSRARNEQFF. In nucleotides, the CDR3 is TGTGCCAGCAGCTCCCGTGCCCGGAATGAGCAGTTCTTC.

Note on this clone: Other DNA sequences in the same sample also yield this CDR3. CDR3 sequence reads: CASSQARGETQYF. The CDR3 nucleotides are TGCGCCAGCAGCCAAGCCAGGGGAGAGACCCAGTACTTC. The V and J genes are TRBV4-1 and TRBJ2-5, with D maybe TRBD1 (6 bases). The CDR3 consists of 13 residues. The germline V gene encodes CDR1 MGHRA and CDR2 YSYEKL. Trimming removed 1 base at V and 4 bases at J, with 7 bases between.

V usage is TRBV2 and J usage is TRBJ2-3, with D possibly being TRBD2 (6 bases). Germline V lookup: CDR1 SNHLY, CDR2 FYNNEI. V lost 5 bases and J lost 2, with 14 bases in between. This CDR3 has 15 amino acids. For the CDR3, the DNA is TGTGCCAGCAGTCAGTGGGGGAGGCCCACAGATACGCAGTATTTT. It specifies CASSQWGRPTDTQYF.

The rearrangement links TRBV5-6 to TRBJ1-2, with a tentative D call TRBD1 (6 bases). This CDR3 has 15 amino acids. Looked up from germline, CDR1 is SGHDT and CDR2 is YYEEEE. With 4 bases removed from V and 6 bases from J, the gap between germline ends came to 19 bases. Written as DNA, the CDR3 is TGTGCCAGCAGCCCCCTGCTGGCAGGGGTAAATGGCTACACCTTC. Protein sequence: CASSPLLAGVNGYTF.